This is a list of T cell receptor beta chains from one sample in a study of control samples from healthy donors and cancer patients. Assay used: immunoSEQ multiplex PCR; TCRdb lists only in-frame clones, some missing. The data show around 180,000 clones, just over 85% seen once. The sample consisted of blood. The receptor set was obtained from a woman aged 30 to 39 in good health. Each CDR3 is given with its conserved first and last residue. A D gene is named only where the DNA matches it firmly. Size is stated for part of the rows, as once, few or many counts, or as a class when the clone is expanded.

clone size	D gene	V gene	J gene	CDR3 protein	CDR3 DNA
.	TRBD2	TRBV11-2	TRBJ2-7	CASSLEPSGNEQYF	TGTGCCAGCAGCTTAGAGCCTAGCGGAAACGAGCAGTACTTC
.	.	TRBV19	TRBJ2-4	CASGAETKNIQYF	TGTGCCAGTGGGGCGGAAACCAAAAACATTCAGTACTTC
once	.	TRBV5-6	TRBJ2-1	CASSLKWNEQFF	TGTGCCAGCAGCCTGAAGTGGAATGAGCAGTTCTTC
.	.	TRBV15	TRBJ1-5	CATSRDMGGVQPQHF	TGTGCCACCAGCAGAGATATGGGGGGCGTTCAGCCCCAGCATTTT
.	.	TRBV5-6	TRBJ1-1	CASSWDLRGAEAFF	TGTGCCAGCAGCTGGGATTTGCGGGGCGCTGAAGCTTTCTTT
.	.	TRBV20-1	TRBJ1-6	CSASKEAGRNHF	TGCAGTGCTAGTAAGGAGGCAGGGCGAAATCACTTT
.	.	TRBV4-2	TRBJ2-1	CASRGVASALPYNEQFF	TGTGCCAGCAGGGGCGTGGCTAGCGCTCTCCCCTACAATGAGCAGTTCTTC
.	.	TRBV12-3/TRBV12-4	TRBJ2-5	CASSLAWAQYF	TGTGCCAGCAGTTTAGCCTGGGCCCAGTACTTC
few	.	TRBV7-2	TRBJ1-1	CASSFYRENTEAFF	TGTGCCAGCAGCTTCTACCGCGAGAACACTGAAGCTTTCTTT
.	TRBD1	TRBV11-2	TRBJ1-5	CASSLIGGTQPQHF	TGTGCCAGCAGCTTAATAGGGGGCACTCAGCCCCAGCATTTT
.	.	TRBV7-9	TRBJ2-1	CASSLGGDYNEQFF	TGTGCCAGCAGCTTAGGCGGGGATTACAATGAGCAGTTCTTC
.	.	TRBV7-9	TRBJ2-1	CASGSREQGVVF	TGTGCCAGCGGGTCCAGGGAGCAGGGTGTGGTCTTC
.	.	TRBV7-9	TRBJ2-2	CASSTRAGGTGELFF	TGTGCCAGCAGCACAAGAGCGGGCGGTACCGGGGAGCTGTTTTTT
.	.	TRBV4-2	TRBJ1-5	CASSQGVKQPQHF	TGTGCCAGCAGCCAAGGGGTTAAGCAGCCCCAGCATTTT
.	TRBD1	TRBV28	TRBJ1-1	CASRPQGGPTEAFF	TGTGCCAGCAGGCCCCAGGGGGGGCCGACTGAAGCTTTCTTT
.	.	TRBV20-1	TRBJ2-3	CSASTLYTDTQYF	TGCAGTGCTAGTACACTTTACACAGATACGCAGTATTTT
.	TRBD2	TRBV6-5	TRBJ2-3	CASRRLAGRTDTQYF	TGTGCCAGCAGGCGATTAGCGGGCCGCACAGATACGCAGTATTTT
.	.	TRBV2	TRBJ1-2	CASEEGGSYGYTF	TGTGCCAGCGAGGAGGGAGGGAGCTATGGCTACACCTTC
once	.	TRBV4-2	TRBJ2-4	CASSPYSSTTAKNIQYF	TGTGCCAGCAGCCCTTACTCTTCTACGACAGCCAAAAACATTCAGTACTTC
.	.	TRBV7-9	TRBJ2-1	CASSLVVLQGNFDEQFF	TGTGCCAGCAGCTTAGTGGTATTGCAGGGTAATTTCGATGAGCAGTTCTTC
.	TRBD2	TRBV10-3	TRBJ2-7	CAIRTSIRAGAPSEQYF	TGTGCCATCAGAACCTCGATAAGAGCGGGAGCGCCCTCCGAGCAGTACTTC
.	.	TRBV6-1	TRBJ1-5	CASSEIITVYSNQPQHF	TGTGCCAGCAGTGAAATAATAACTGTATATAGCAATCAGCCCCAGCATTTT
.	.	TRBV3-1/TRBV3-2	TRBJ1-1	CASSQGHSEAFF	TGTGCCAGCAGCCAAGGTCACAGTGAAGCTTTCTTT
.	.	TRBV5-4	TRBJ2-7	CASSAGGAGFYEQYF	TGTGCCAGCAGCGCCGGGGGAGCGGGTTTCTACGAGCAGTACTTC
.	.	TRBV6-7	TRBJ1-1	CANGLGPADTEAFF	TGTGCCAACGGCCTTGGGCCAGCGGACACTGAAGCTTTCTTT
.	.	TRBV11-2	TRBJ2-2	CASSPRGLANTGELFF	TGTGCCAGCAGCCCACGGGGACTCGCGAACACCGGGGAGCTGTTTTTT
.	.	TRBV10-3	TRBJ1-6	CAISDPALSSYNSPLHF	TGTGCCATCAGTGATCCGGCGCTCAGCTCCTATAATTCACCCCTCCACTTT
.	.	TRBV4-2	TRBJ2-3	CASSAQGEGSDTQYF	TGTGCCAGCAGCGCACAGGGAGAGGGGTCAGATACGCAGTATTTT